Each of the 16 T cell receptor beta chains below was sequenced from the same sample in a study of shared clonotypes between healthy human individuals. Positive CCR7 selection of CD45RO-negative cells yielded the naive CD8 cells, and terminally differentiated effector memory CD45RA+ cells were excluded. Only in-frame clones appear in the TCRdb table, and some are missing; sequencing was by immunoSEQ multiplex PCR. The sample lists approximately 650,000 clones, around 95% occurring once. Sequencing used naive CD8+ T cells sorted from blood. These receptors were collected from a woman aged 25 to 39 in good health.

The chain employs TRBV28 and TRBJ1-2, with 7 bases identical to TRBD1. Germline V gene lookup returns CDR1 MDHEN and CDR2 SYDVKM. V lost 2 bases and J lost 7; bases outside the gene matches: 7. The CDR3 length is 14 residues. The CDR3 DNA is TGTGCCAGCAGTTTAGGAGGAGGGGGCTCTGGCTACACCTTC. It encodes CASSLGGGGSGYTF.

The rearrangement uses TRBV29-1 and TRBJ2-7, with TRBD2 as a possible D gene (6 bases). Germline V gives CDR1 SQVTM, CDR2 ANQGSEA. Trimming took 4 bases from V and 5 from J, leaving 15 bases between them. This CDR3 region has 13 residues. The chain's CDR3 is CSVAGTSGDEQYF. The CDR3 region has the DNA TGCAGCGTTGCAGGGACCTCGGGGGACGAGCAGTACTTC.

This chain links TRBV7-8 with TRBJ2-5; 9 bases match TRBD1. V was clipped by 3 bases and J by 5 bases; unmatched bases: 13. This CDR3 has 17 amino acids. The germline gives CDR1 SGHVS, CDR2 FQNEAQ. The CDR3 protein is CASSFVPGQGEGETQYF. DNA of the CDR3: TGTGCCAGCAGCTTTGTCCCGGGACAGGGAGAGGGCGAGACCCAGTACTTC.

The gene calls are TRBV6-1 and TRBJ2-5; TRBD1 matches at 7 bases. Germline V gene lookup returns CDR1 MNHNS and CDR2 SASEGT. The CDR3 spans 15 residues. J was trimmed by 2 bases and V by 5 bases; bases with no gene match: 8. The CDR3 bases are TGTGCCAGCAGTCATTTGCCGGGACAGCAAGAGACCCAGTACTTC. Protein sequence: CASSHLPGQQETQYF.

This chain connects TRBV5-1 to TRBJ1-2, with TRBD1 matching 7 bases. The CDR3 is 15 residues long. J lost 3 bases, V lost 4 bases, and 9 bases had no gene match. The V gene's germline CDR1 is SGHRS and CDR2 YFSETQ. The CDR3, as DNA: TGCGCCAGCAGCCTAAGGGGACAGTACGACTATGGCTACACCTTC. Its protein product is CASSLRGQYDYGYTF.

CDR3 DNA: TGCGCCAGCAGCCGTAGCGGGACTAGCCGCTCCGGGGAGCTGTTTTTT. Its translation: CASSRSGTSRSGELFF. The chain recombines TRBV4-1 with TRBJ2-2; 9 bases map to TRBD2. From germline, CDR1 is MGHRA and CDR2 YSYEKL. Trimming took 4 bases from V and 6 from J; bases not matched to a gene: 9. This CDR3 is built from 16 residues.

CDR3 protein: CASSYSAGGHETQYF. The CDR3 DNA reads as TGTGCCAGCAGTTACTCTGCAGGGGGTCATGAGACCCAGTACTTC. V gene TRBV6-5 combines with J gene TRBJ2-5, with TRBD1 identical over 7 bases. The CDR3 spans 15 residues. CDR1 and CDR2 from the germline V gene are MNHEY and SVGAGI. J was trimmed by 5 bases and V by 0 bases; bases with no gene match: 6.

This clone is a singleton in its sample. This chain joins TRBV19 and TRBJ1-2, with 7 bases identical to TRBD1. The trim removed 7 bases at V and 0 bases at J, leaving 14 bases unmatched. Germline CDR1 LNHDA, CDR2 SQIVND (reference sequence). This CDR3 is built from 17 residues. The DNA of the CDR3 is TGTGCCAGTACCTTAACTCATCGGACAGGAGCTAACTATGGCTACACCTTC. Its translation: CASTLTHRTGANYGYTF.

The rearrangement links TRBV7-8 to TRBJ1-1, with 9 nucleotides matching TRBD1. Looked up from germline, CDR1 is SGHVS and CDR2 is FQNEAQ. The J segment lost 3 bases and the V segment lost 5 bases, leaving 16 bases of the junction unmatched. CDR3 length: 18 residues. Here the CDR3 reads CASSLHRGPGGVDTEAFF. CDR3 bases: TGTGCCAGCAGCCTCCACAGGGGGCCAGGAGGGGTGGACACTGAAGCTTTCTTT.

The chain couples TRBV7-6 to TRBJ2-5; D might be TRBD2 (7 bases). The CDR3 is 15 residues long. Germline lookup yields CDR1 SGHVS and CDR2 FNYEAQ. Trimming left V 5 bases short and J 3 bases short, with 16 bases between. The CDR3 here is CASSLLGGQKETQYF. As DNA, the CDR3 is TGTGCCAGCAGCCTCCTCGGGGGGCAAAAAGAGACCCAGTACTTC.

V gene TRBV29-1 combines with J gene TRBJ2-5; a possible D gene is TRBD2 (6 bases). CDR1 and CDR2 (germline): SQVTM, ANQGSEA. V was clipped by 3 bases and J by 5 bases, with 7 bases between them. The CDR3 contains 11 residues. CDR3 nucleotide sequence: TGCAGCGTTGATCGGGAGGAGACCCAGTACTTC. Protein product: CSVDREETQYF.

The rearrangement joins TRBV13 to TRBJ2-7; a possible D gene is TRBD1 (5 bases). The germline V and J ends were trimmed by 7 bases and 7 bases, with 17 bases remaining between them. Germline loops: CDR1 PRHDT, CDR2 FYEKMQ (reference sequence). This CDR3 spans 13 amino acids. The CDR3: CASTKGVGIEQYF. The CDR3 nucleotides read TGTGCCAGCACCAAAGGGGTCGGCATTGAGCAGTACTTC.

The chain carries TRBV19 and TRBJ2-3; 7 nucleotides line up with TRBD2. The CDR3 has 15 amino acids. Trimming cost V 3 bases and J 2 bases; bases outside gene matches: 5. CDR1 and CDR2 from the germline V gene are LNHDA and SQIVND (reference sequence). As DNA, the CDR3 is TGTGCCAGTAGTATGGCGGGAGCGAACACAGATACGCAGTATTTT. Protein product: CASSMAGANTDTQYF.

In nucleotides, the CDR3 is TGTGCCGGCCCTGGTGATGAAGCTTTCTTT. This gives the protein CAGPGDEAFF. The chain links TRBV14 to TRBJ1-1; D unclear. V gave up 11 bases and J gave up 7 bases, with 11 bases separating them. This CDR3 comprises 10 residues. Germline values: CDR1 SGHDN, CDR2 FVKESK.

The chain uses TRBV28 and TRBJ1-3; a possible D gene is TRBD1 (5 bases). V lost 10 bases, J lost 4 bases, and 17 bases lay in between. Germline V CDR1 and CDR2: MDHEN, SYDVKM. CDR3 size: 14 residues. The CDR3 loop reads CATRQPNSGNTIYF. The CDR3 DNA reads TGTGCCACTAGACAGCCAAACTCAGGAAACACCATATATTTT.

The chain recombines TRBV11-2 with TRBJ1-5, with 8 bases identical to TRBD1. The germline CDR1 and CDR2 sequences are SGHAT and FQNNGV. This CDR3 comprises 16 residues. V was clipped by 1 base and J by 3 bases; unmatched bases: 5. CDR3 coding DNA: TGTGCCAGCAGCTTAGGCCCAGGGGGCGCCAATCAGCCCCAGCATTTT. Encoded protein: CASSLGPGGANQPQHF.